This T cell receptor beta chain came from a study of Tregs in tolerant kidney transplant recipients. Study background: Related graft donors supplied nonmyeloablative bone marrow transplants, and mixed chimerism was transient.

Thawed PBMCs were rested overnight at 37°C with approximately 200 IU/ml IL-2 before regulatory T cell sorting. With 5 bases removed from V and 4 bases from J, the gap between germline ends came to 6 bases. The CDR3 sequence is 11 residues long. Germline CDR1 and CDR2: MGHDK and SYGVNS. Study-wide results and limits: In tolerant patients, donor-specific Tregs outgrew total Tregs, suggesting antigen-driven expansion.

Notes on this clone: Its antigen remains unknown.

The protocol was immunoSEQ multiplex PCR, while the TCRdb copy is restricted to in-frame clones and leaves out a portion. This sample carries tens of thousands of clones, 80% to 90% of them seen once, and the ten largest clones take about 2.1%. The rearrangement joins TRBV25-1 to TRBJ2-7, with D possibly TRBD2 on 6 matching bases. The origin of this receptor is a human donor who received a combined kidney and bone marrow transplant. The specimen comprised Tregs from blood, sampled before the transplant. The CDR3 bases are TGTGCCAGCAGTCGGGGGTACGAGCAGTACTTC. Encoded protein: CASSRGYEQYF.